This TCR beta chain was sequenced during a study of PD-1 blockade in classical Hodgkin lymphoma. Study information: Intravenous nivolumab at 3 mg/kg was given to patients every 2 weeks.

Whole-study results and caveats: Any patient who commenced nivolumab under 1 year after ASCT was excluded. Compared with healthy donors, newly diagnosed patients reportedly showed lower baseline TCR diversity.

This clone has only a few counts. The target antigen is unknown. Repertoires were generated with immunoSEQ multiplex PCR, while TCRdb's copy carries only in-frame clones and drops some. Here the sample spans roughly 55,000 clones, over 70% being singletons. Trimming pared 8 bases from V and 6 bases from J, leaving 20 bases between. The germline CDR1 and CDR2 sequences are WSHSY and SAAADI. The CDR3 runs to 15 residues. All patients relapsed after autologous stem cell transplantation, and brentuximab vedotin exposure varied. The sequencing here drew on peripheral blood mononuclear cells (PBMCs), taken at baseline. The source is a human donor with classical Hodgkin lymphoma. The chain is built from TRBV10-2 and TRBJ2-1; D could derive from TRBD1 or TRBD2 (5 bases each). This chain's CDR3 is CASATGTLEGNEQFF. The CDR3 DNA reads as TGCGCCAGCGCCACCGGGACGCTTGAAGGCAATGAGCAGTTCTTC.